The 12 T cell receptor beta chains given below trace back to one sample, sequenced in a study of blood T cells in healthy people across ages. Then a second PCR, running about 7 to 11 cycles, was carried out with a sample-barcoded 5' primer and a J-beta primer mix. TCRdb re-called the 5' RACE reads with MiXCR, one entry per CDR3 protein. Among approximately 1,000,000 distinct CDR3 sequences listed, 45% were seen once. Sequenced sample: blood. Every receptor here comes from an older woman in good health.

The rearrangement links TRBV29-1 to TRBJ2-2, with D perhaps given as TRBD1 or TRBD2 (5 bases each). Germline V lookup: CDR1 SQVTM, CDR2 ANQGSEA. The CDR3 totals 14 residues. V gave up 0 bases and J gave up 6 bases, with 11 bases separating them. CDR3 nucleotide sequence: TGCAGCGTTGAAGATCGACGGGGCGCCGGGGAGCTGTTTTTT. Translating it yields CSVEDRRGAGELFF.

This chain links TRBV20-1 with TRBJ2-7, with 16 positions matching TRBD2. This CDR3 is built from 17 residues. In germline, CDR1 is DFQATT, CDR2 SNEGSKA (reference sequence). V lost 3 bases and J lost 0; bases outside the gene matches: 5. The CDR3 DNA follows: TGCAGTGCTAGGGGACTAGCGGGAGGGCCTTACTCCTACGAGCAGTACTTC. Translation gives CSARGLAGGPYSYEQYF.

This sequence joins TRBV11-2 and TRBJ1-4; 9 positions match TRBD1. There are 17 residues in the CDR3. From germline, CDR1 is SGHAT and CDR2 FQNNGV. Losses at the gene ends were 5 bases for V and 0 bases for J; bases not matched to a gene: 7. The CDR3: CASSTGQGISTNEKLFF. The DNA for the CDR3 is TGTGCCAGCAGCACAGGACAGGGGATATCAACTAATGAAAAACTGTTTTTT.

The rearrangement uses TRBV29-1 and TRBJ1-4; D remains unclear. From germline, CDR1 is SQVTM and CDR2 ANQGSEA. The CDR3 is made up of 12 amino acids. Trimming left V 7 bases short and J 5 bases short, with 11 bases between. In nucleotides, the CDR3 is TGCAGCGGGGGTCGTGCGAATGAAAAACTGTTTTTT. It is translated as CSGGRANEKLFF.

The sample holds a few counts of this clonotype. This chain uses TRBV24-1 with TRBJ2-7; D assignment may be TRBD1 or TRBD2 (5 bases each). Per germline, CDR1 KGHDR and CDR2 SFDVKD. The CDR3 sequence is 16 residues long. Trimming removed 4 bases at V and 2 bases at J, with 17 bases between. The CDR3 protein is CATSDPRDPAPYEQYF. CDR3 sequence (DNA): TGTGCCACCAGTGACCCCCGGGACCCCGCTCCCTACGAGCAGTACTTC.

This clonotype was recorded a few times. The rearrangement joins TRBV20-1 to TRBJ2-7, with 13 positions matching TRBD2. The CDR3 runs 14 residues. Germline assignment: CDR1 DFQATT and CDR2 SNEGSKA (reference sequence). V shed 6 bases and J 4 bases; nucleotides not matched to a gene: 6. The CDR3 DNA reads TGCAGTGCAACTAGCGGGAGGGCCCTTTACGAGCAGTACTTC. Residues: CSATSGRALYEQYF.

V is TRBV28 and J is TRBJ2-2; D remains unclear. Between the trimmed V and J ends, which lost 4 bases and 1 base, there was a span of 7 bases. The CDR3 spans 14 residues. CDR1 is MDHEN and CDR2 is SYDVKM in the germline V gene. DNA for the CDR3: TGTGCCAGCAGTTCCGCAGGGAACACCGGGGAGCTGTTTTTT. It encodes CASSSAGNTGELFF.

As regards this clonotype: A read error may explain this, as a much larger clone is one base away. The chain couples TRBV20-1 to TRBJ2-7; D remains unclear. The CDR3 loop spans 14 amino acids. Germline CDR1 DFQATT, CDR2 SNEGSKA (reference sequence). Here the CDR3 reads CSVRDPLSSYEQYF. The CDR3 DNA follows: TGCAGTGTTAGAGATCCCCTTAGCTCCTACGAGCAGTACTTC.

The J gene is TRBJ2-5, the V gene TRBV29-1; D ambiguous. The CDR3 is 12 residues long. Trimming removed 5 bases at V and 5 bases at J, with 12 bases between. Germline CDR1 is SQVTM and CDR2 is ANQGSEA. The CDR3 here is CSVSGNGETQYF. CDR3 nucleotide sequence: TGCAGCGTTAGTGGGAACGGGGAGACCCAGTACTTC. The entire variable domain, with the rest obtained from reference TRBV29-1 and TRBJ2-5, is as follows: SAVISQKPSRDICQRGTSLTIQCQVDSQVTMMFWYRQQPGQSLTLIATANQGSEATYESGFVIDKFPISRPNLTFSTLTVSNMSPEDSSIYLCSVSGNGETQYFGPGTRLLVL.

This clonotype was detected only a few times. This sequence joins TRBV6-2 or TRBV6-3 and TRBJ1-4, with 10 bases lining up with TRBD1. This CDR3 has 14 amino acids. V shed 5 bases and J 7 bases; nucleotides not matched to a gene: 4. CDR1 MNHEY and CDR2 SVGEGT come from the germline V gene. CDR3 amino acids: CASSATGGLEKLFF. The DNA of the CDR3 is TGTGCCAGCAGTGCGACAGGGGGCCTTGAAAAACTGTTTTTT.

This rearrangement joins TRBV29-1 to TRBJ2-3; possibly TRBD1 or TRBD2 for D (5 bases each). The CDR3 has 13 residues. V gave up 1 base and J gave up 5 bases, with 10 bases separating them. CDR1 and CDR2 (germline): SQVTM, ANQGSEA. CDR3 coding DNA: TGCAGCGTTGAAGGGGGGTTGCGAGATACGCAGTATTTT. As protein: CSVEGGLRDTQYF.

This clonotype occurred a few times. This rearrangement joins TRBV6-5 to TRBJ2-7; the match to TRBD2 covers 9 bases. The CDR3 is made up of 15 amino acids. The ends lost 2 bases at V and 5 bases at J; junction bases unmatched: 7. Germline V gives CDR1 MNHEY, CDR2 SVGAGI. CDR3 loop: CASSYMAGGADEQYF. DNA for the CDR3: TGTGCCAGCAGTTACATGGCGGGAGGGGCGGACGAGCAGTACTTC.